What follows is one T cell receptor beta chain and its context. In the PCR, 60 Vbeta and 13 Jbeta primers were used. Data came from immunoSEQ multiplex PCR; TCRdb stores just in-frame clones and leaves some out. The sample includes roughly 160,000 clones, 80% of them seen just once. This sample was taken from a study of cytomegalovirus exposure and HLA in healthy donors. Germline CDR1 and CDR2: SGHTA and FQGNSA. This CDR3 is built from 15 residues. Trimming took 3 bases from V and 4 from J, leaving 13 bases between them. The sequence was obtained from a man between 18 and 35 years old in good health and CMV-seropositive. The chain joins TRBV7-2 to TRBJ1-3, with D perhaps matching TRBD1 (6 bases). The sequencing sample was made of PBMCs. Here the CDR3 reads CASSLTGSSGNTIYF. The DNA for the CDR3 is TGTGCCAGCAGCTTGACAGGTTCGAGCGGAAACACCATATATTTT.